Each of the 26 T cell receptor beta chains below was sequenced from the same sample in a study of blood T cells in healthy people across ages. Next came a second PCR, run for about 6 to 12 cycles, which used a sample-barcoded 5' primer along with a J-beta primer mix. TCRdb re-analysed the 5' RACE reads in MiXCR, keeping a single row per CDR3 protein. This table has 850,000 to 1,000,000 distinct CDR3 sequences, around 48% appearing once. Input material: blood. The receptor source for this set is a man in his thirties or forties in good health.

The CDR3 here is CASSYQTGGQGNQPQHF. CDR3 nucleotide sequence: TGTGCCAGCAGCTACCAAACGGGGGGCCAGGGCAATCAGCCCCAGCATTTT. The gene calls are TRBV7-2 and TRBJ1-5, with D possibly being TRBD1 (6 bases). Deletions cut 4 bases from V and 2 bases from J, with 18 bases between. CDR3 length equals 17 residues. Germline CDR1 reads SGHTA; CDR2 reads FQGNSA.

In its sample, this clonotype was seen a few times. A read error may account for a junction end that differs from germline. The CDR3 DNA reads as TGTGCCAGTAGCCCCTATGGAATCTCCTACGAGCAGTACTTC. This encodes CASSPYGISYEQYF. The rearrangement uses TRBV3-1 and TRBJ2-4; no reliable D call. TRBJ2-7 explains the end of the DNA better; the J call may be wrong. Germline values: CDR1 LGHDT, CDR2 YNNKEL (reference sequence). This CDR3 is built from 14 residues.

The chain uses TRBV9 and TRBJ2-4; TRBD1 is a possible D gene (6 bases). Deletions cut 4 bases from V and 0 bases from J, with 14 bases between. The CDR3 runs to 16 residues. Germline V gene lookup returns CDR1 SGDLS and CDR2 YYNGEE. The CDR3 here is CASSPRQAIAKNIQYF. Written as DNA, the CDR3 is TGTGCCAGCAGCCCCCGACAGGCCATAGCCAAAAACATTCAGTACTTC.

V is TRBV7-2 and J is TRBJ2-7; D is possibly TRBD1 (6 bases). The CDR3 spans 15 residues. Germline V CDR1 and CDR2: SGHTA, FQGNSA. Trimming stripped 5 bases from V and 0 bases from J, with 14 bases between. Here the CDR3 reads CASSLTGKGSYEQYF. In DNA form, the CDR3 reads TGTGCCAGCAGCCTGACAGGCAAGGGCTCCTACGAGCAGTACTTC.

In DNA, the CDR3 is TGTGCCAGCAGTTTTCACGGACAGGGATATGGCTACACCTTC. Translation gives CASSFHGQGYGYTF. The chain couples TRBV28 to TRBJ1-2; 8 bases match TRBD1. The V gene end was trimmed by 3 bases and the J gene end by 5 bases; junction bases not matched to a gene: 5. Looked up from germline, CDR1 is MDHEN and CDR2 is SYDVKM. The CDR3 covers 14 residues.

Remarks on this clonotype: The junction shows a germline mismatch at one end, possibly a read error. The gene calls are TRBV7-7 and TRBJ2-5, with D perhaps TRBD2 (5 bases). Germline loops: CDR1 SSHAT, CDR2 FNYEAQ (reference sequence). This CDR3 is 13 amino acids long. The DNA of the CDR3 is TGTGCTAGCAGCTTCGGGGAATTGGAGACCCAGTACTTC. Translation gives CASSFGELETQYF.

This clonotype appeared a few times. The chain couples TRBV10-3 to TRBJ1-4; D remains unclear. CDR1 is ENHRY and CDR2 is SYGVKD in the germline V gene. This CDR3 region has 14 residues. Trimming removed 6 bases at V and 0 bases at J, with 8 bases between. CDR3 amino acids: CAISLSATNEKLFF. CDR3 sequence (DNA): TGTGCCATCAGCCTATCCGCAACTAATGAAAAACTGTTTTTT.

This clonotype was counted between two and nine times. The rearrangement links TRBV13 to TRBJ2-1, with D possibly TRBD2 on 5 matching bases. With 2 bases removed from V and 7 bases from J, the gap between germline ends came to 27 bases. Per the germline V gene, CDR1 is PRHDT and CDR2 is FYEKMQ (reference sequence). The CDR3 is made up of 19 amino acids. The CDR3 reads CASSLLPPIRGRLQNEQFF. The CDR3 bases are TGTGCCAGCAGCTTACTACCCCCTATAAGAGGGCGTCTCCAAAATGAGCAGTTCTTC.

J is TRBJ2-7 and V is TRBV9; 7 nucleotides agree with TRBD2. Germline V lookup: CDR1 SGDLS, CDR2 YYNGEE. V trimming: 0 bases; J trimming: 3 bases; junction bases outside the gene matches: 6. The CDR3 loop spans 15 amino acids. CDR3 nucleotide sequence: TGTGCCAGCAGCGTAGCTATGGGGGGGGGCTACGAGCAGTACTTC. Amino acids: CASSVAMGGGYEQYF.

The chain recombines TRBV6-1 with TRBJ1-2, with a tentative D call TRBD1 (5 bases). Per germline, CDR1 MNHNS and CDR2 SASEGT. The CDR3 runs 13 residues. Trimming removed 6 bases from V and 8 bases from J, with 16 bases in between. CDR3 region: CASRILGGYGYTF. CDR3 bases: TGTGCCAGCAGGATATTGGGGGGGTACGGCTACACCTTC.

This clonotype was observed a few times. The chain uses TRBV5-6 and TRBJ2-7, with 8 bases matching TRBD2. CDR1 is SGHDT, CDR2 YYEEEE, per germline. J lost 1 base, V lost 6 bases, and 12 bases had no gene match. There are 16 residues in the CDR3. The CDR3 coding sequence is TGTGCCAGCAACCCTCGGGGCGGGGGGTTTTCCTACGAGCAGTACTTC. It yields the protein CASNPRGGGFSYEQYF.

The chain uses TRBV25-1 and TRBJ2-4; no clear D. In germline, CDR1 is MGHDK, CDR2 SYGVNS. V was clipped by 3 bases and J by 1 base, with 4 bases between them. The CDR3 is 13 residues long. This CDR3 reads CASSEGAKNIQYF. In DNA, the CDR3 is TGTGCCAGCAGTGAGGGGGCCAAAAACATTCAGTACTTC.

V gene TRBV29-1 combines with J gene TRBJ2-5, with a weak D call TRBD1 (6 bases). CDR1 is SQVTM, CDR2 ANQGSEA, per germline. The CDR3 is 14 residues long. V lost 4 bases and J lost 5, with 17 bases in between. CDR3 in amino acids: CSVGDYRVRETQYF. The CDR3 DNA reads TGCAGCGTTGGGGATTACAGGGTCAGGGAGACCCAGTACTTC.

The chain couples TRBV3-1 to TRBJ1-6; the D is unclear. V was shortened by 3 bases and J by 10 bases, with 10 bases between the two germline ends. Germline V gene sequence: CDR1 LGHDT, CDR2 YNNKEL (reference sequence). The CDR3 is made up of 13 amino acids. This chain's CDR3 is CASSHVESSPLHF. The CDR3 bases are TGTGCCAGCAGCCACGTAGAAAGCTCACCCCTCCACTTT.

This clonotype was counted only a few times. The J gene is TRBJ2-2, the V gene TRBV7-2, with a weak D call TRBD2 (6 bases). Trimming removed 1 base from V and 6 bases from J, with 12 bases in between. The CDR3 has 15 amino acids. Germline V CDR1 and CDR2: SGHTA, FQGNSA. CDR3 residues: CASSLEVGGAGELFF. The CDR3 bases are TGTGCCAGCAGCTTAGAGGTCGGAGGGGCCGGGGAGCTGTTTTTT.

Comments on this clonotype: The junction departs from germline at one end; a sequencing error may be responsible. This sequence joins TRBV28 and TRBJ2-7; D gene uncertain. The CDR3 is 12 amino acids. CDR1 is MDHEN, CDR2 SYDVKM, per germline. CDR3 sequence reads: CASSLVSYKQYF. The DNA of the CDR3 is TGTGCCAGCAGTTTAGTATCCTACAAGCAGTACTTC.

V gene TRBV11-2 combines with J gene TRBJ2-3; 11 nucleotides match TRBD2. CDR1 SGHAT and CDR2 FQNNGV come from the germline V gene. The J segment lost 0 bases and the V segment lost 4 bases, leaving 6 bases of the junction unmatched. This CDR3 spans 17 amino acids. The chain's CDR3 is CASSSRTSGLSTDTQYF. The CDR3 DNA sequence: TGTGCCAGCAGCTCAAGGACTAGCGGGCTCAGCACAGATACGCAGTATTTT. The whole variable domain, filled in from reference TRBV11-2 and TRBJ2-3, reads EAGVAQSPRYKIIEKRQSVAFWCNPISGHATLYWYQQILGQGPKLLIQFQNNGVVDDSQLPKDRFSAERLKGVDSTLKIQPAKLEDSAVYLCASSSRTSGLSTDTQYFGPGTRLTVL.

This clonotype was seen only a few times. V usage is TRBV27 and J usage is TRBJ2-6, with TRBD1 as a possible D gene (5 bases). Germline V lookup: CDR1 MNHEY, CDR2 SMNVEV (reference sequence). The V end lost 4 bases, the J end lost 4 bases, and 8 bases lay between the germline ends. The CDR3 sequence is 14 residues long. The CDR3 region has the DNA TGTGCCAGCAGTTCCCGGACAGGGGCCAACGTCCTGACTTTC. Translation gives CASSSRTGANVLTF. The whole variable domain, remainder taken from reference TRBV27 and TRBJ2-6, is EAQVTQNPRYLITVTGKKLTVTCSQNMNHEYMSWYRQDPGLGLRQIYYSMNVEVTDKGDVPEGYKVSRKEKRNFPLILESPSPNQTSLYFCASSSRTGANVLTFGAGSRLTVL.

The CDR3 DNA reads as TGTGCCAGCAGTTTAGAGGCCGGGGGAGCGGATACGCAGTATTTT. This translates into CASSLEAGGADTQYF. The chain carries TRBV12-3 or TRBV12-4 and TRBJ2-3; a possible D gene is TRBD2 (6 bases). Trimming took 1 base from V and 6 from J, leaving 14 bases between them. This CDR3 spans 15 amino acids.

J is TRBJ2-5 and V is TRBV7-2, with TRBD1 matching 7 bases. Losses at the gene ends were 4 bases for V and 1 base for J; bases not matched to a gene: 6. The CDR3 runs 15 residues. Germline assignment: CDR1 SGHTA and CDR2 FQGNSA. The DNA of the CDR3 is TGTGCCAGCAGCTCCCAAGGGGGCATCCAAGAGACCCAGTACTTC. Its translation is CASSSQGGIQETQYF.

The chain is built from TRBV7-9 and TRBJ2-3; D remains ambiguous. Per the germline V gene, CDR1 is SEHNR and CDR2 is FQNEAQ (reference sequence). The CDR3 length is 14 residues. V shed 4 bases and J shed 5 bases, with 13 bases lying between them. CDR3 amino acids: CASSWQASEDTQYF. The CDR3 DNA follows: TGTGCCAGCAGCTGGCAGGCCTCCGAAGATACGCAGTATTTT.

This clonotype occurred a few times. The V call is TRBV6-1, the J call TRBJ2-7, with unresolved D. Germline V CDR1 and CDR2: MNHNS, SASEGT. There are 13 residues in the CDR3. V was pared by 2 bases and J by 4 bases, with 9 bases between. Here the CDR3 reads CASSEHSLYEQYF. The CDR3, as DNA: TGTGCCAGCAGTGAACACAGCCTTTACGAGCAGTACTTC.

A note on this clonotype: This could be a read error, since a much larger clone is one nucleotide away. This chain connects TRBV7-9 to TRBJ1-1, with D hard to call. The CDR3 length is 11 residues. Looked up from germline, CDR1 is SEHNR and CDR2 is FQNEAQ (reference sequence). The CDR3 loop reads CTSSLGWETFF. In DNA, the CDR3 is TGTACCAGCAGCTTAGGGTGGGAAACTTTCTTT.

Comment on this clonotype: The junction shows a germline mismatch at one end, possibly a read error. V and J are TRBV20-1 and TRBJ1-4; possible D gene TRBD1, 6 bases. CDR1 is DFQATT, CDR2 SNEGSKA, per germline (reference sequence). The CDR3 length is 15 residues. CDR3 DNA: TGCGGTGCTAGGACAGCACAACAAACTAATGAAAAACTGTTTTTT. It specifies CGARTAQQTNEKLFF.

This chain joins TRBV2 and TRBJ2-5, with 13 bases fitting TRBD2. Germline V CDR1 and CDR2: SNHLY, FYNNEI. This CDR3 spans 16 amino acids. With 6 bases clipped from V and 5 bases from J, the junction kept 9 bases outside the gene matches. This chain's CDR3 is CASSTSGGALLETQYF. In nucleotides, the CDR3 is TGTGCCAGCAGCACTAGCGGGGGGGCCCTATTGGAGACCCAGTACTTC.

This clonotype has a handful of counts. V and J are TRBV6-5 and TRBJ1-6, with TRBD1 matching over 8 bases. There are 15 residues in the CDR3. V lost 0 bases to trimming and J lost 7 bases; unmatched junction nucleotides: 2. The germline gives CDR1 MNHEY, CDR2 SVGAGI. CDR3 in amino acids: CASSYSQGANSPLHF. The DNA of the CDR3 is TGTGCCAGCAGTTACTCGCAGGGGGCGAATTCACCCCTCCACTTT.